This TCR beta chain was documented in a study of liver allograft versus peripheral blood T cells. Study at large: The authors compared T cell receptor repertoires in transplanted livers with recipients' peripheral blood repertoires. Study observations and caveats: Repertoires found inside liver allografts reportedly differed from T cell receptor repertoires in peripheral blood.

The CDR3 spans 15 residues. CDR1 and CDR2 from the germline V gene are LNHNV and YYDKDF (reference sequence). Trimming pared 0 bases from V and 7 bases from J, leaving 12 bases between. Using its own MiXCR run on the reads, TCRdb lists one record per CDR3 protein. Among 3,500 to 4,000 distinct CDR3 sequences, about a fifth were seen once, and the ten largest hold around 4.3%. By share, this clonotype counts as medium-sized. Antigen specificity is unknown. The chain combines TRBV15 with TRBJ1-4, with a possible D match to TRBD1 (6 bases). This receptor was obtained from a human patient who had a liver transplant. The T cells may partly be graft donor cells. The CDR3 protein is CATSREVQGGEKLFF. DNA for the CDR3: TGTGCCACCAGCAGAGAGGTACAGGGTGGTGAAAAACTGTTTTTT. The whole variable domain, filled in from reference TRBV15 and TRBJ1-4, reads DAMVIQNPRYQVTQFGKPVTLSCSQTLNHNVMYWYQQKSSQAPKLLFHYYDKDFNNEADTPDNFQSRRPNTSFCFLDIRSPGLGDTAMYLCATSREVQGGEKLFFGSGTQLSVL.